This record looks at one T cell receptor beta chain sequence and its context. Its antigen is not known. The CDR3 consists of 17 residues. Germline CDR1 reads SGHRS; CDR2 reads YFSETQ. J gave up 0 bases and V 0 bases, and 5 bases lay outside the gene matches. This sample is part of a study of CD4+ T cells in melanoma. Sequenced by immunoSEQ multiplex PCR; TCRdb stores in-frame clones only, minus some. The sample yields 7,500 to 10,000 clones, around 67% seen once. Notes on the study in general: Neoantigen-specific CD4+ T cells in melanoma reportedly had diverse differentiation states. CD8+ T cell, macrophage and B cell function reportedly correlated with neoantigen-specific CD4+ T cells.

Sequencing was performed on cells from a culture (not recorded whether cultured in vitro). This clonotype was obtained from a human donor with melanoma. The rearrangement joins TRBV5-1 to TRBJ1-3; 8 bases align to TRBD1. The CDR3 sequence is CASSLVTGGSSGNTIYF. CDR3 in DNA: TGCGCCAGCAGCTTGGTCACAGGGGGAAGCTCTGGAAACACCATATATTTT.